This T cell receptor (beta chain) was profiled in a study of T cell repertoires in cytomegalovirus infection. Across the whole study: Public signatures in TCR beta pointed to CMV infection and matching HLA type.

CDR1 and CDR2 from the germline V gene are SGHVS and FNYEAQ. The CDR3 contains 15 residues. V lost 2 bases to trimming and J lost 1 base, with 11 bases between them. Turning to this clonotype: The target antigen is unknown.

Regarding the study as a whole: Cumulative public TCR beta family frequency identified carriers of CMV plus the relevant HLA.

TCRdb reanalysed the reads using MiXCR and keeps one entry per CDR3 protein. The sample carries 110,000 or so distinct CDR3 sequences, about 30% recorded once. This chain links TRBV7-6 with TRBJ2-5; D unresolved. The sample in question was CD8+ T cells from cultured PBMCs, obtained from culture after CMV antigen stimulation. The source is a human donor in good health (CMV status not recorded). Some clones in this sample may be carry-over from other donors' samples. CDR3 nucleotide sequence: TGTGCCAGCAGCTTAAATTACGTACCCCAAGAGACCCAGTACTTC. This sequence encodes CASSLNYVPQETQYF. The variable domain in full, completed from reference TRBV7-6 and TRBJ2-5, reads GAGVSQSPRYKVTKRGQDVALRCDPISGHVSLYWYRQALGQGPEFLTYFNYEAQQDKSGLPNDRFSAERPEGSISTLTIQRTEQRDSAMYRCASSLNYVPQETQYFGPGTRLLVL.